In this sample, the clone carrying this TCR beta chain turned up a few times. This entry comes from a study of shared clonotypes between healthy human individuals. As for the study in general: Three CD4 naive, three CD4 memory, two CD8 naive and one CD8 memory plate were used per donor.

TCRdb keeps only in-frame clones here, not all; method: immunoSEQ multiplex PCR. The repertoire has about 770,000 clones, approximately 77% of them found once; the top ten carry under 2%. The study separated CD4+ cells into CD45RA+ naive and CD45RA-negative memory subsets. The trim removed 6 bases at V and 7 bases at J, leaving 7 bases unmatched. The CDR3 totals 13 residues. Germline CDR1 is SQVTM and CDR2 is ANQGSEA. Specimen: memory CD4+ T cells sorted from blood. Subset of the sample: CD45RA-negative fraction. The receptor was isolated from a woman in her thirties in good health. V usage is TRBV29-1 and J usage is TRBJ2-7, with 12 bases lining up with TRBD2. CDR3 nucleotide sequence: TGCAGCGTAAGGACTAGCGGGATAAGGGAGCAGTACTTC. Translated, it gives CSVRTSGIREQYF.